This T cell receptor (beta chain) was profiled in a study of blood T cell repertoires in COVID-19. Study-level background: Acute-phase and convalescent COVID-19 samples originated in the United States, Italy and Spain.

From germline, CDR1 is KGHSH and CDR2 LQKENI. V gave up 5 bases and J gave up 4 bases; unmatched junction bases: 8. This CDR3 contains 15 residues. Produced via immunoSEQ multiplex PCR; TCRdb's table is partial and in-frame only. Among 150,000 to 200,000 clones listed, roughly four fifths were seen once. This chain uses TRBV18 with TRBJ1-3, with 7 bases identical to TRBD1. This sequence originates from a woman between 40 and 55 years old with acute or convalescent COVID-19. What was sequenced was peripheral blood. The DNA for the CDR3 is TGTGCCAGCTCAGCGAACAGGGGACTCGGAAACACCATATATTTT. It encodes CASSANRGLGNTIYF.